Listed below are T cell receptor beta chains from one sample, sequenced in a study of T cells after yellow fever vaccination. TCRdb re-called the 5' RACE reads through MiXCR, storing one row per CDR3 protein. The sample shows 500,000 to 700,000 distinct CDR3 sequences, 15% to 20% of them seen only once. Sequencing was performed on PBMCs, taken 15 days after the yellow fever booster vaccination. The origin of the receptors is a man aged 25-45 years who received the YFV17D yellow fever vaccine. The CDR3 runs from the conserved cysteine through the conserved F or W. A D gene is named only where the DNA matches it firmly. Clone size appears in some rows only: once, few, many, or a class for an expanded clone.

CDR3aa: CASSLVRQGAYEQYF; CDR3nt: TGTGCCAGCAGCTTAGTGCGACAGGGGGCCTACGAGCAGTACTTC; v_gene: TRBV7-9; j_gene: TRBJ2-7; abundance: NA; d_gene: TRBD1
CDR3aa: CASSPGQGTRQPQHF; CDR3nt: TGTGCCAGCTCACCCGGACAGGGTACTAGACAGCCCCAGCATTTT; v_gene: TRBV18; j_gene: TRBJ1-5; abundance: NA; d_gene: TRBD1
CDR3aa: CSARVVVAGEYNEQFF; CDR3nt: TGCAGTGCTAGAGTTGTGGTAGCGGGAGAGTACAATGAGCAGTTCTTC; v_gene: TRBV20-1; j_gene: TRBJ2-1; abundance: few; d_gene: TRBD2
CDR3aa: CASSLSSSGATDTQYF; CDR3nt: TGTGCCAGCAGTTTATCGTCTAGCGGAGCCACAGATACGCAGTATTTT; v_gene: TRBV27; j_gene: TRBJ2-3; abundance: NA; d_gene: TRBD2
CDR3aa: CASSLVGTASGNGYTF; CDR3nt: TGTGCCAGCAGCTTAGTAGGGACGGCCTCAGGGAATGGCTACACCTTC; v_gene: TRBV11-2; j_gene: TRBJ1-2; abundance: few; d_gene: NA
CDR3aa: CASRVGTSMRQETQYF; CDR3nt: TGTGCCAGCAGGGTCGGGACTAGCATGCGCCAAGAGACCCAGTACTTC; v_gene: TRBV2; j_gene: TRBJ2-5; abundance: NA; d_gene: TRBD2
CDR3aa: CASRPSYRSYNEQFF; CDR3nt: TGTGCCAGCAGGCCCTCCTATAGGTCCTACAATGAGCAGTTCTTC; v_gene: TRBV12-3/TRBV12-4; j_gene: TRBJ2-1; abundance: NA; d_gene: NA
CDR3aa: CASSLDPYSPQHF; CDR3nt: TGTGCCAGCAGCTTAGACCCGTATTCGCCCCAGCATTTT; v_gene: TRBV7-9; j_gene: TRBJ1-5; abundance: few; d_gene: NA
CDR3aa: CASTETSGRQFF; CDR3nt: TGTGCCAGCACCGAAACTAGCGGGAGGCAGTTCTTC; v_gene: TRBV12-3/TRBV12-4; j_gene: TRBJ2-1; abundance: NA; d_gene: TRBD2
CDR3aa: CASSQGNAQETQYF; CDR3nt: TGTGCCAGCAGTCAGGGGAATGCCCAAGAGACCCAGTACTTC; v_gene: TRBV3-1; j_gene: TRBJ2-5; abundance: NA; d_gene: NA